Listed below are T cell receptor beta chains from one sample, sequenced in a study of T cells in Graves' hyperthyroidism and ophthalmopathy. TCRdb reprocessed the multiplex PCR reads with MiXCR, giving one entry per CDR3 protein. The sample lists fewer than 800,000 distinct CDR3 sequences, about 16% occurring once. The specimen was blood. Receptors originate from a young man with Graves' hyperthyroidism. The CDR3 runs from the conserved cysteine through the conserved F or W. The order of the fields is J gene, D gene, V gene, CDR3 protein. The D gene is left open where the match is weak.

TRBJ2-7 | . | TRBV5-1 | CASSLRTERSSYEQYF
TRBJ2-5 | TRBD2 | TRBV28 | CASSFRIAGAVGGETQYF
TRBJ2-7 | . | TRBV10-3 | CAISEPEESYEQYF
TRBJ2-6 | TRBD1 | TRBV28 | CASSLREGGTGEWYGANVLTF
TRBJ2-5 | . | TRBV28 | CASSPDGGETQYF
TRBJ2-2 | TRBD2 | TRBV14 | CASSQDPGLAEATGELFF
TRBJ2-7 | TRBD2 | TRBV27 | CASPTGDRLAGPYEQYF
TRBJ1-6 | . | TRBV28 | CASHQENSPLHF
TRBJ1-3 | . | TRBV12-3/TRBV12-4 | CASSLAGRIVSGNTICF
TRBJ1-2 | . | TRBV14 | CASSPRGRGSYGYTF
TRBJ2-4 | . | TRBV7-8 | CASSLGGENIQYF
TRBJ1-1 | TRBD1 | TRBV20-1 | CSARTGALNTEAFF
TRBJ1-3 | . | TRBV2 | CASSEQGRTGNTIYF
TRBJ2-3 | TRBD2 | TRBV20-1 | CSARDQLAGAFGGTDTQYF
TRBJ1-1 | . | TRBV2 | CASSSAMNTEAFF
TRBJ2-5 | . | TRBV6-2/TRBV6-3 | CASRSGWETQYF
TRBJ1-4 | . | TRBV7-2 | CASSLSPTDEKLFF
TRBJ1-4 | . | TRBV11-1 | CASSPGRSGEKLFF
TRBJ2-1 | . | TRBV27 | CASSLSGLYNEQFF
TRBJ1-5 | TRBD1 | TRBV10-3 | CATESDRASNQPQHF
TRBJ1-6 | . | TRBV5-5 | CASSLEFNSPLHF
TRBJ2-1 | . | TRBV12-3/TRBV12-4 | CASSMFGSSYNEQFF
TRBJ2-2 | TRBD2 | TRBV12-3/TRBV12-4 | CASSLGTSGSTGELFF
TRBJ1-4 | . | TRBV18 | CASSPPANEKLFF
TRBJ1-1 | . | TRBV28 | CASMEAWGNTEAFF
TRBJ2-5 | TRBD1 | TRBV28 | CASSGQGQGGETQYF
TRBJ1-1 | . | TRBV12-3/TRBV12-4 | CASTPGRVVAEAFF
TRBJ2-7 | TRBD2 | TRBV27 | CASSPGTSGRAHDEQYF
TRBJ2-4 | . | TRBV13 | CASSPPGRRDIQYF
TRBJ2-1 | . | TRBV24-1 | CATSGEGGRLFNNEQFF
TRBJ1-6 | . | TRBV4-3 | CASSQESGGWNSPLHF
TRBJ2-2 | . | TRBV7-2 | CASSSTGGGSLFF
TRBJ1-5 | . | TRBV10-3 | CAISGGRQPQHF
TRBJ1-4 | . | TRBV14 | CASSQLGGQTNEKLFF
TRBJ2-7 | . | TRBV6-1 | CASIRSRDPTYEQYF
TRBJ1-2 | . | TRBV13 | CASSLEPTVGGYTF
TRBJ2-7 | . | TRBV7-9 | CASSSLGYEQYF
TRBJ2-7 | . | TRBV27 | CASSLMGRVHEQYF
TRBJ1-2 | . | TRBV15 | CATSRELGSLGYTF
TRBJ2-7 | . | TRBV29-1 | CSVEEGYREVQYF
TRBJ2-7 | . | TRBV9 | CASSVEGTDSYEQYF
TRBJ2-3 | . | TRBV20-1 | CSARDEAARGFTDTQYF
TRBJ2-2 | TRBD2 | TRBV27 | CASSPFSGRAVTGELFF